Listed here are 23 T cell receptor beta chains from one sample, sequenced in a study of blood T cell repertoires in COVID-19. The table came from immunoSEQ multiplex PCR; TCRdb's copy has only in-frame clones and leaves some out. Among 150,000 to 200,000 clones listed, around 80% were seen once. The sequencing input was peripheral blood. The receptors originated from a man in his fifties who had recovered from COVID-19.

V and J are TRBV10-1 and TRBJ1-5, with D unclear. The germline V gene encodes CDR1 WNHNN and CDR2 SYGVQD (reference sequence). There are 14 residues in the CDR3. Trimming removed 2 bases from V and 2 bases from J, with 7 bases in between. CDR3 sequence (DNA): TGCGCCAGCAGTGAGCCAAGCGGCAATCAGCCCCAGCATTTT. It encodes CASSEPSGNQPQHF.

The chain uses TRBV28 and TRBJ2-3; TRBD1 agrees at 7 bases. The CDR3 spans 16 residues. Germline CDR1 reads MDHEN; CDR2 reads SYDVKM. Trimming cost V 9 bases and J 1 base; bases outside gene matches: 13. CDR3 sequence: CASEIQGLSGTDTQYF. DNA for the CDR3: TGTGCCAGTGAGATACAGGGGTTGTCCGGCACAGATACGCAGTATTTT.

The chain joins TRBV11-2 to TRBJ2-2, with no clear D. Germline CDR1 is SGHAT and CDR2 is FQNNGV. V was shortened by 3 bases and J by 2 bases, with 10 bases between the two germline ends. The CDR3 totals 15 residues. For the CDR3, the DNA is TGTGCCAGCAGCTTGGTGGCACGCAACACCGGGGAGCTGTTTTTT. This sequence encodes CASSLVARNTGELFF.

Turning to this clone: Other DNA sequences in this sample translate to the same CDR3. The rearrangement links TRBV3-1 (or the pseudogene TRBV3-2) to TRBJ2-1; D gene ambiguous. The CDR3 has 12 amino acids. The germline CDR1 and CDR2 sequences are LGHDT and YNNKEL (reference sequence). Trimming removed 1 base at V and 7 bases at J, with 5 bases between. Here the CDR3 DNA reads TGTGCCAGCAGCCAAGCCGGGAATGAGCAGTTCTTC. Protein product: CASSQAGNEQFF.

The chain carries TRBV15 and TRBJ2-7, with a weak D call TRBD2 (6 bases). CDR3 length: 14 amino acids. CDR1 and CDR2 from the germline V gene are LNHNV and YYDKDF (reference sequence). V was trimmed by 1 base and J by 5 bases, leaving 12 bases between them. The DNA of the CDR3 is TGTGCCACCAGCAGAGGGACGGCGGGGAACGAGCAGTACTTC. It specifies CATSRGTAGNEQYF.

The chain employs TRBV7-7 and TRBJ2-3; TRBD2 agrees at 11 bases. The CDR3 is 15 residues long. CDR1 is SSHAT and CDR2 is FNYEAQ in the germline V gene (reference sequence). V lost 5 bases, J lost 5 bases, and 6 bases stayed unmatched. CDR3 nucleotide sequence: TGTGCCAGCAGCCTTAGCGGGAGGGCCGAAGATACGCAGTATTTT. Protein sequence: CASSLSGRAEDTQYF.

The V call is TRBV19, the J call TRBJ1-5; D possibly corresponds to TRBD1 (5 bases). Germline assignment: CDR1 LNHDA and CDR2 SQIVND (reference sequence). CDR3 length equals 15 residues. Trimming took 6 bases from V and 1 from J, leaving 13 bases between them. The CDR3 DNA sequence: TGTGCCAGTAGCCCCCCTCGGGGGAGCAATCAGCCCCAGCATTTT. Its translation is CASSPPRGSNQPQHF.

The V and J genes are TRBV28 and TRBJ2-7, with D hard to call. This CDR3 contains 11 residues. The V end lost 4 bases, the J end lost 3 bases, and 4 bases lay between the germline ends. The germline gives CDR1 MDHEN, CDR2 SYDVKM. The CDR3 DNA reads TGTGCCAGCAGTTCCCTCTACGAGCAGTACTTC. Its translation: CASSSLYEQYF.

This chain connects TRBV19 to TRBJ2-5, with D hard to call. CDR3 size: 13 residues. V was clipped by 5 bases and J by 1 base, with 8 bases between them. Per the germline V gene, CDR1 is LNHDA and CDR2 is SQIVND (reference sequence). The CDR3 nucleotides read TGTGCCAGTAGTTTCTATTCCCAAGAGACCCAGTACTTC. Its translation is CASSFYSQETQYF.

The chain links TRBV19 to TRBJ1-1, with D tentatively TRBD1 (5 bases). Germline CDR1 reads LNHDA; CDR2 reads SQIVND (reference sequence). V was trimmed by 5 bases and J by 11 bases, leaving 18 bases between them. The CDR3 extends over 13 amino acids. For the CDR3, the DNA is TGTGCCAGTAGTGTTACAGGTAATGACGAGGCTTTCTTT. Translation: CASSVTGNDEAFF.

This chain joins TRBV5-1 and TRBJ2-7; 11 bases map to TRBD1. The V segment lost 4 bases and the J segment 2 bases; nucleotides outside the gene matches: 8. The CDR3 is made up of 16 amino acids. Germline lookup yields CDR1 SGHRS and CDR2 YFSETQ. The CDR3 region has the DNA TGCGCCAGCAGCCCCGCCCCGGGACAGGGGGCCTACGAGCAGTACTTC. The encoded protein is CASSPAPGQGAYEQYF. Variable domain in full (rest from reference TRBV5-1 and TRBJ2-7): KAGVTQTPRYLIKTRGQQVTLSCSPISGHRSVSWYQQTPGQGLQFLFEYFSETQRNKGNFPGRFSGRQFSNSRSEMNVSTLELGDSALYLCASSPAPGQGAYEQYFGPGTRLTVT.

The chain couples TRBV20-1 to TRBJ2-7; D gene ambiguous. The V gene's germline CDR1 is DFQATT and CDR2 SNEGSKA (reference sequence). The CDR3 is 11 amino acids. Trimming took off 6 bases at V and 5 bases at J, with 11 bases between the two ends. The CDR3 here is CSARIFNEQYF. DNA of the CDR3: TGCAGTGCGAGGATTTTCAACGAGCAGTACTTC.

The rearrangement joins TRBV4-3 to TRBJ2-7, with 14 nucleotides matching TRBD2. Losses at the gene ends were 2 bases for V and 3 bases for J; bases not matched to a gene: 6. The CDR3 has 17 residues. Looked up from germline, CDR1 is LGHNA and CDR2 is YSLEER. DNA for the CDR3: TGCGCCAGCAGCCAACAGACTAGCGGGAGGGCCTTCTACGAGCAGTACTTC. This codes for CASSQQTSGRAFYEQYF.

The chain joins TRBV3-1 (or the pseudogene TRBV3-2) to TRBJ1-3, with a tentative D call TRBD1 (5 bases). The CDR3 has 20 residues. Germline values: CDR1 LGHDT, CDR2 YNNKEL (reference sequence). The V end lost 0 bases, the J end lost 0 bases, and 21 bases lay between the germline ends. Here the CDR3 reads CASSQDFGQGAWSSGNTIYF. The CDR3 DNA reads TGTGCCAGCAGCCAAGATTTCGGACAAGGAGCTTGGAGCTCTGGAAACACCATATATTTT.

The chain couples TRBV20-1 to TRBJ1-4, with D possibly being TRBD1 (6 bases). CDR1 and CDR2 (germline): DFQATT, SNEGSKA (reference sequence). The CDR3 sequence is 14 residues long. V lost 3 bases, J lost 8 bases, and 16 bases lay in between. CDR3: CSASSEGTREKLFF. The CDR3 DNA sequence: TGCAGTGCTAGTTCAGAGGGGACACGGGAAAAACTGTTTTTT.

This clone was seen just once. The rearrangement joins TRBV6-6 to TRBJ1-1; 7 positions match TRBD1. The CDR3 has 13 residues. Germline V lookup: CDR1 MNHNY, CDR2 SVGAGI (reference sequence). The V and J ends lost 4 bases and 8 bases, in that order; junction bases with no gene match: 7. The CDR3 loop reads CASSFPGQKEAFF. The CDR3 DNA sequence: TGTGCCAGCAGTTTCCCGGGACAGAAAGAAGCTTTCTTT.

The DNA of the CDR3 is TGTGCCAGTAGTATTCTCGGGTTTCTCTACAATGAGCAGTTCTTC. It yields the protein CASSILGFLYNEQFF. V and J are TRBV19 and TRBJ2-1, with D unresolved. The CDR3 consists of 15 residues. The germline CDR1 and CDR2 sequences are LNHDA and SQIVND (reference sequence). Trimming shortened V by 3 bases and J by 3 bases, and 12 bases separated the two germline ends.

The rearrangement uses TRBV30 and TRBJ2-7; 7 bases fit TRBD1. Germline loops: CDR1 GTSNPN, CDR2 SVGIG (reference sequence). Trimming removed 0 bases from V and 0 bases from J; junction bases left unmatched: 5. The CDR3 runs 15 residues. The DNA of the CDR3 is TGTGCCTGGAGTGTAGGGACAGACTTCTCCTACGAGCAGTACTTC. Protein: CAWSVGTDFSYEQYF.

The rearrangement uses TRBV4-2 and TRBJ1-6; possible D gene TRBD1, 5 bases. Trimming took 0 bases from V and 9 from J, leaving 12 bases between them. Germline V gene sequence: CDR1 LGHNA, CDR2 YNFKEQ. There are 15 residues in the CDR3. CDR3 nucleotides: TGTGCCAGCAGCCAAGAAAGCAGGCAGGGTTCACCCCTCCACTTT. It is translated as CASSQESRQGSPLHF.

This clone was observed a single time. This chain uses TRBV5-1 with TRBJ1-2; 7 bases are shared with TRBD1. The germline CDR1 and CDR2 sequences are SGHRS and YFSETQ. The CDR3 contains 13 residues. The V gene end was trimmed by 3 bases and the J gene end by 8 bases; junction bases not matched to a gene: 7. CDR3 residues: CASSSTGVEGYTF. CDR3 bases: TGCGCCAGCAGCTCTACAGGGGTAGAAGGCTACACCTTC.

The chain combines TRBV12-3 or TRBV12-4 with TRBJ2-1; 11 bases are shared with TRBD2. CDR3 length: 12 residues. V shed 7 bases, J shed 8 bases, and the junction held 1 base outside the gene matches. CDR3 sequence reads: CASMGLADEQFF. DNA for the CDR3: TGTGCCAGCATGGGACTAGCGGATGAGCAGTTCTTC.

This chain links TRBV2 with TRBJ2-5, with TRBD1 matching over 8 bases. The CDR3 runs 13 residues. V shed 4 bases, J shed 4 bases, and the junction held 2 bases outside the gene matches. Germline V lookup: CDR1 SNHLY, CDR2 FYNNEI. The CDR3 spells CASSVQGAETQYF. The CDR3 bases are TGTGCCAGCAGTGTTCAGGGGGCAGAGACCCAGTACTTC.

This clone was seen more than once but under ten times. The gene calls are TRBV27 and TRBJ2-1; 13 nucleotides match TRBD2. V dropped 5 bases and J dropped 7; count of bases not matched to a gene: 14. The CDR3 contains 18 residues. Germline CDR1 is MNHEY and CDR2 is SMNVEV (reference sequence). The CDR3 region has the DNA TGTGCCAGCAGTCCCCGCACCGGACTAGCGGGAGTACGAAATGAGCAGTTCTTC. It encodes CASSPRTGLAGVRNEQFF.